Below, 17 T cell receptor beta chains from the same sample are listed, as sequenced in a study of monozygotic twins with inflammatory bowel disease. TCRdb reprocessed the 5' RACE reads, with one entry per CDR3 protein and no DNA. This table lists some 440,000 distinct CDR3 sequences. Sequenced: blood. The receptors come from a human donor with ulcerative colitis or Crohn's disease, or a healthy co-twin of an affected twin (not recorded which).

V is TRBV11-2 and J is TRBJ2-1; there is no DNA to check the TCRdb D call of TRBD2. This CDR3 spans 17 amino acids. The germline gives CDR1 SGHAT, CDR2 FQNNGV. CDR3 sequence reads: CASSRLAGANSYNEQFF.

V and J are TRBV19 and TRBJ2-4; TCRdb calls TRBD1, which cannot be checked without DNA. The CDR3 length is 13 residues. Per the germline V gene, CDR1 is LNHDA and CDR2 is SQIVND (reference sequence). The CDR3 reads CASRGDTTNIQYF.

The chain joins TRBV20-1 to TRBJ2-2; the TCRdb D gene call, TRBD2, has no DNA to confirm it. Germline V lookup: CDR1 DFQATT, CDR2 SNEGSKA (reference sequence). The CDR3 runs 17 residues. The CDR3 sequence is CSARDAAAGGPVGELFF.

The chain couples TRBV25-1 to TRBJ2-5; TCRdb's D gene call, TRBD2, goes unchecked for lack of DNA. Germline lookup yields CDR1 MGHDK and CDR2 SYGVNS. This CDR3 is 18 amino acids long. CDR3 in amino acids: CASSPNPPLTGGGETQYF.

This chain uses TRBV5-5 with TRBJ2-1. Per germline, CDR1 SGHKS and CDR2 YYEKEE (reference sequence). The CDR3 contains 15 residues. The CDR3 region is CASSFMSASYNEQFF.

The chain is built from TRBV7-2 and TRBJ2-3; no DNA is available, so the TRBD1 call from TCRdb remains unchecked. Germline V lookup: CDR1 SGHTA, CDR2 FQGNSA. This CDR3 region has 16 residues. The CDR3 spells CASSFTGGALLDTQYF.

CDR3 protein: CSGRLAGAIAKNIQYF. The chain is built from TRBV20-1 and TRBJ2-4; with no DNA, the TCRdb D assignment of TRBD2 cannot be verified. The germline V gene has CDR1 DFQATT and CDR2 SNEGSKA (reference sequence). The CDR3 has 16 residues.

The rearrangement links TRBV6-1 to TRBJ2-4. Germline loops: CDR1 MNHNS, CDR2 SASEGT. This CDR3 is 13 amino acids long. CDR3 residues: CASSEGVGDIQYF.

The V call is TRBV7-8, the J call TRBJ2-5; TCRdb proposes TRBD1, but this gene call is untestable without DNA. The CDR3 length is 15 residues. The germline V gene encodes CDR1 SGHVS and CDR2 FQNEAQ. CDR3 protein: CASSLFGTHQETQYF.

CDR3 amino acids: CASSLVSGGGYNEQFF. The rearrangement joins TRBV5-1 to TRBJ2-1; TCRdb designates TRBD1, a call that cannot be tested without DNA. The CDR3 is 16 residues long. The germline CDR1 and CDR2 sequences are SGHRS and YFSETQ.

V and J are TRBV6-2 or TRBV6-3 and TRBJ2-7; TCRdb calls TRBD2, which cannot be checked without DNA. This CDR3 region has 16 residues. In germline, CDR1 is MNHEY, CDR2 SVGEGT. The CDR3: CASSAGLAGIDYEQYF.

The chain combines TRBV30 with TRBJ1-1; absent DNA, TCRdb's TRBD1 call cannot be checked. CDR3 length: 13 residues. CDR1 is GTSNPN and CDR2 is SVGIG in the germline V gene (reference sequence). This CDR3 is CAWSVGAGVEAFF. Filled out from reference TRBV30 and TRBJ1-1, the complete variable domain reads SQTIHQWPATLVQPVGSPLSLECTVEGTSNPNLYWYRQAAGRGLQLLFYSVGIGQISSEVPQNLSASRPQDRQFILSSKKLLLSDSGFYLCAWSVGAGVEAFFGQGTRLTVV.

This chain connects TRBV25-1 to TRBJ1-1. CDR3 length: 11 amino acids. Germline-derived CDR1 and CDR2 are MGHDK and SYGVNS. The chain's CDR3 is CASTIFTEAFF.

The chain has TRBV6-2 or TRBV6-3 and TRBJ2-1; lacking DNA, the TRBD2 call made by TCRdb goes unchecked. Germline values: CDR1 MNHEY, CDR2 SVGEGT. This CDR3 is 18 amino acids long. The CDR3 loop reads CASSYPLSAGGGPDEQFF.

The V call is TRBV5-1, the J call TRBJ2-1; TCRdb proposes TRBD2, but this gene call is untestable without DNA. The length of the CDR3 is 16 residues. Germline lookup yields CDR1 SGHRS and CDR2 YFSETQ. This chain's CDR3 is CASSFSGTTSYNEQFF.

The V gene is TRBV19, the J gene TRBJ2-2; the TRBD2 assignment by TCRdb is unverifiable without DNA. Germline V CDR1 and CDR2: LNHDA, SQIVND (reference sequence). The CDR3 runs to 16 residues. The CDR3: CASSLLAGRNTGELFF.

This chain connects TRBV29-1 to TRBJ1-2; the D call of TRBD1 rests on TCRdb alone, since no DNA is present to check it. This CDR3 comprises 14 residues. CDR1 is SQVTM and CDR2 is ANQGSEA in the germline V gene. This CDR3 is CSVVEGAGNYGYTF.